The clone carrying this TCR beta chain was detected only a few times. The CDR3 contains 15 residues. V was trimmed by 6 bases and J by 4 bases, leaving 18 bases between them. The germline V gene encodes CDR1 LNHDA and CDR2 SQIVND (reference sequence). Here immunoSEQ multiplex PCR was the method, and the copy in TCRdb shows in-frame clones only, minus some. Among 280,000 or so clones listed, 70% to 90% were seen once. The source of the sample is a study of blood T cell repertoires in COVID-19. Study at large: Sources were T cells, B-cell-depleted T cells, or PBMCs; the material itself was cDNA or gDNA.

The specimen was peripheral blood. The chain recombines TRBV19 with TRBJ1-1, with TRBD1 as a possible D gene (6 bases). The TCR was taken from a man aged 18 to 30 with active or convalescent COVID-19. CDR3 region: CASRSTGFEGTEAFF. CDR3 DNA sequence: TGTGCCAGTAGGTCCACAGGGTTTGAGGGCACTGAAGCTTTCTTT.